The T cell receptor (beta chain) under discussion was sequenced for a study of CD8+ T cells in alopecia areata listed by TCRdb under 2018. Study-wide context: Treated patients were enrolled in an open-label pilot trial of oral tofacitinib, 5 to 10 mg twice daily, for moderate-to-severe alopecia areata. Tofacitinib was administered for 6 to 18 months, and 6 months of follow-up off drug were then conducted to assess delayed response and recurrence. High-throughput TCRbeta sequencing was used to examine T cell clonal expansion in alopecia areata in both the C3H/HeJ mouse model and human patients. In humans, TCRbeta sequencing was performed on scalp tissue and on sorted CD4+ and CD8+ peripheral blood T cells from healthy controls and from patients with patchy or totalis/universalis alopecia areata. Tofacitinib-treated patients had biopsies at baseline and at 4 and 24 weeks of treatment, with a later scalp biopsy in several patients. Scalp clonality was compared across normal scalp (n=4), patchy alopecia areata scalp (n=8), and alopecia totalis/universalis scalp (n=8). RNA was extracted with the PAXgene miRNA kit for fixed scalp, the miRNeasy kit for PBMCs, and the RNeasy kit for mouse skin. TCRbeta CDR3 regions were amplified by immunoSEQ multiplex PCR with 35 Vbeta forward and 13 Jbeta reverse primers.

The intended sense of this specimen's time point label: baseline before oral tofacitinib. Lesional scalp punch biopsies and peripheral blood were obtained from alopecia areata patients. After PBMCs were isolated by density centrifugation and stained for CD3, CD4 and CD8, a FACSAria was used to sort CD4+ and CD8+ T cells. Remarks on this clone: Its recognized antigen is unknown. The record has no base qualities; no much larger clone is one base away.

General conclusions and limits of the study: Shared TCR sequences between patients were less evident than in mice, which may be partly attributable to HLA diversity in the patient population. Compared with normal scalp, lesional scalp, particularly in alopecia totalis/universalis, had higher clonality and more expanded CD8+ clones, which suggests antigenic drive. Scalp TCR repertoire analysis is complicated because resident alphabeta T cells in normal human skin are also sequenced, whereas mouse skin is dominated by gammadelta T cells.

Receptor libraries were prepared by the immunoSEQ multiplex PCR assay. To provide template for TCR sequencing, every sample had RNA extracted and reverse transcribed into cDNA. First-strand cDNA was synthesized using SuperScript III with a 2:1 mix of oligo-dT and random hexamers. A synthetic immune receptor repertoire was used to measure amplification bias, and any remaining bias was corrected computationally. Regarding the original processing steps: Raw reads were preprocessed to remove errors, and CDR3 was defined by IMGT conventions from the conserved cysteine to phenylalanine. Clonality was calculated as 1 minus Shannon entropy normalized by log2 of the number of productive unique TCRs. CD4 or CD8 identity of scalp clones was inferred by cross-referencing scalp TCRbeta sequences with sorted blood CD4 and CD8 repertoires. TCRdb limited this immuneACCESS table to in-frame rearrangements with V and J called. A share of clones is missing; checked studies link under half to unresolved V genes, and the rest is unexplained. V and J calls and clone size are as listed in that table; D and trimming were resolved from the DNA. Recorded for this sample are tens of thousands of clones; approximately 58% of them occurred a single time. The ten top clones hold roughly 15% of the sample.

CDR1 and CDR2 were assigned from the germline V gene (reference sequence) as MNHEY and SMNVEV. Counted from cysteine to phenylalanine, this CDR3 has 16 amino acids. The sequence is cut down to CDR3 DNA, 48 bases in frame from base 1. The V end loses 2 bases and the J end loses 3 bases, and a stretch of 16 bases separates them. Recombination joined TRBV27 with TRBJ2-5; the D gene is possibly TRBD1 or TRBD2, each agreeing over 6 bases. The sequence was collected from a human donor with alopecia areata. The material was CD8+ T cells sorted from blood, obtained at week 0. The DNA sequence is TGTGCCAGCAGTTTAATGCCAGGGGAGGAAGAAGAGACCCAGTACTTC. The resulting protein is CASSLMPGEEEETQYF.